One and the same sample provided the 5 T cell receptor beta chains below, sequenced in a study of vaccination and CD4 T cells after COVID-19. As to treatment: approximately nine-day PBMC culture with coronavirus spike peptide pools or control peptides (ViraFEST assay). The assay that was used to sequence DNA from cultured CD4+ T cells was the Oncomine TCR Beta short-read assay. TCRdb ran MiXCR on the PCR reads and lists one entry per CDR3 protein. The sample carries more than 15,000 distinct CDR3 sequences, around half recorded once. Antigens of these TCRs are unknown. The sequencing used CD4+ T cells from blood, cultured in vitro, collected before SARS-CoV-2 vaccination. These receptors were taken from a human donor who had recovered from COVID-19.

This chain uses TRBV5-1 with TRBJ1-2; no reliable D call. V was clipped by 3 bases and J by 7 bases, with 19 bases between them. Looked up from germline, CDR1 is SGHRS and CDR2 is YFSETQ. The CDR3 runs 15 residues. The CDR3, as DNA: TGCGCCAGCAGCTGGGGAGGCGGTTCTATGTTTGGCTACACCTTC. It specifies CASSWGGGSMFGYTF.

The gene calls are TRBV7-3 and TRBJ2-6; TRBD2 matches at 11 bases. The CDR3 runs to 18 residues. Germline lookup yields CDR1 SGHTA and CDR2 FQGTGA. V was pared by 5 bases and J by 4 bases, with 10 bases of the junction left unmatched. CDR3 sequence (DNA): TGTGCCAGCAGCCACACTAGCGGGGGCCCGGGCGGGGCCAACGTCCTGACTTTC. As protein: CASSHTSGGPGGANVLTF. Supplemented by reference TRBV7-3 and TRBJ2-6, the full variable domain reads GAGVSQTPSNKVTEKGKYVELRCDPISGHTALYWYRQSLGQGPEFLIYFQGTGAADDSGLPNDRFFAVRPEGSVSTLKIQRTERGDSAVYLCASSHTSGGPGGANVLTFGAGSRLTVL.

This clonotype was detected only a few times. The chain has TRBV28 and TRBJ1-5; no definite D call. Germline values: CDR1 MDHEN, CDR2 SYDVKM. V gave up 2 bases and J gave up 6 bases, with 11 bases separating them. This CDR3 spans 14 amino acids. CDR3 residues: CASSLEGWVQPQHF. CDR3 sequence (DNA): TGTGCCAGCAGTTTAGAGGGTTGGGTTCAGCCCCAGCATTTT.

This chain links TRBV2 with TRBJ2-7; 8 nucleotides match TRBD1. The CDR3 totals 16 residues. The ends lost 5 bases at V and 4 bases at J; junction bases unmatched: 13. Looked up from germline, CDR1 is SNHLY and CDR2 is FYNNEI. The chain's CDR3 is CASSHIRQGNLYEQYF. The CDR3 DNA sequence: TGTGCCAGCAGTCACATCCGACAGGGGAATCTATACGAGCAGTACTTC.

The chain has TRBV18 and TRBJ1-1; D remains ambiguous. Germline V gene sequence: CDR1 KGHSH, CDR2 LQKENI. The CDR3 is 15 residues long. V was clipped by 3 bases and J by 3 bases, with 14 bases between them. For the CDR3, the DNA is TGTGCCAGCTCACCCCCCGACGGGCGTTACACTGAAGCTTTCTTT. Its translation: CASSPPDGRYTEAFF.